A selection of T cell receptor beta chains follows, all from one sample in a study of blood T cells in healthy people across ages. MiXCR, applied by TCRdb to the 5' RACE reads, yields one record per CDR3 protein. The data contain over 1,300,000 distinct CDR3 sequences, around 59% of them seen just once; the ten biggest clones take up over 5%. The sequenced sample consisted of blood. Every receptor here comes from a man between 18 and 35 years old in good health. Both conserved end residues are part of each CDR3. Where a row states a size, it is once, few, many or the class of an expanded clone; other rows omit it.

v_call clone_size cdr3_aa
TRBV7-9 NA CASSLATGTGDYYGYTF
TRBV27 few CASTPAGNYNEQFF
TRBV29-1 many CSVASRAADTQYF
TRBV29-1 few CSVGRTGPATQETQYF
TRBV28 NA CASRPPGTVNMNTEAFF
TRBV6-5 many CASSYGEKLFF
TRBV6-5 NA CASSYVGGDIRSPLHF
TRBV15 once CATSEGDSGETQYF
TRBV27 NA CASSRDRELTDTQYF
TRBV2 NA CASRTRITSYEQYF
TRBV15 NA CATSRDARGQGGLNTEAFF
TRBV2 NA CASSGRSYQETQYF
TRBV6-1 NA CASSVSATSTDTQYF
TRBV11-2 NA CASSLRGGARETQYF
TRBV9 once CASSVYYYGYTF
TRBV27 few CASGWGGDHTDTQYF
TRBV4-1 once CASSQPPLNEQFF
TRBV7-2 NA CVSSLFLGYEQYF
TRBV7-2 NA CASSSTGQNGEQYF
TRBV10-3 NA CAISESRFGELFF
TRBV10-3 few CAISGQSYEQYF
TRBV5-4 few CASSLREEETQYF
TRBV4-1 NA CASGQARYNEQYF
TRBV2 NA CASNSGTGSNEQFF
TRBV6-5 NA CASSSTVPGQIASPLHF
TRBV29-1 NA CSVEPGANTEAFF
TRBV7-2 NA CASSLGRGSFTDTQYF
TRBV7-9 NA CASSPAGSSGANVLTF
TRBV6-1 NA CASSTRLAGKFYNEQFF
TRBV28 NA CASVGVVAGSREQYF
TRBV27 NA CASSMGGPSREQYF
TRBV4-3 few CASSSREGGAYEQYF
TRBV4-1 NA CASSQEPVSGNQPQHF
TRBV20-1 NA CSAPGTGGVAGELFF
TRBV10-3 NA CAISELQGGYEQYF
TRBV5-1 NA CASSLGTGGSREQYF
TRBV2 NA CASKASGNTGELFF
TRBV28 few CASMHSHTVTDTQYF
TRBV15 NA CATSRDLSGSVGAKFF
TRBV29-1 many CSVEPRWKYETQYF
TRBV20-1 NA CSARVGDLNYGYTF
TRBV14 NA CASSPYTSGRAGNEQFF
TRBV4-2 NA CASNQNNSPLHF
TRBV10-2 NA CASSGMKSTQLWSQHF
TRBV4-3 NA CASSQGDIEARTYTLAKNIQYF
TRBV7-6 NA CASSLFPQPSPTGELFF
TRBV3-1 NA CASSWTTSGEQFF
TRBV4-3 NA CASSQDVVIGAGDYEQYF
TRBV4-1 NA CASSQDPRQGFLQYF
TRBV20-1 few CSAGGTSEPTDTQYF
TRBV20-1 few CSARGKHRVLVNEQFF
TRBV20-1 NA CSASEPRPENTGELFF